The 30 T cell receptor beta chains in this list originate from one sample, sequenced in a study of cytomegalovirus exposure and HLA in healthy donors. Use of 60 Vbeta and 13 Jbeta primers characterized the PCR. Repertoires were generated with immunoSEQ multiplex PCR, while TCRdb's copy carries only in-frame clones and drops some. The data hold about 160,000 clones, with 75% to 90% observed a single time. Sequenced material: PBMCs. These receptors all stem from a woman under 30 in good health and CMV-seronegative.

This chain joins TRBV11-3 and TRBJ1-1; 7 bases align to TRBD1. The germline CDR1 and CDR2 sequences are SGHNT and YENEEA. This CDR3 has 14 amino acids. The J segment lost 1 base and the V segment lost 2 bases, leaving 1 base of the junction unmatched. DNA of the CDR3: TGTGCCAGCAGCTTAAGGGGGCAGAACACTGAAGCTTTCTTT. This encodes CASSLRGQNTEAFF.

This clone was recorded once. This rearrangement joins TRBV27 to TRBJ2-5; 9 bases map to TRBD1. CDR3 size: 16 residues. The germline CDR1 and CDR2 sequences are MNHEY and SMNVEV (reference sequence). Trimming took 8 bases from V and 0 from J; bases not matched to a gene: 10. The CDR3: CASGPGQGFDQETQYF. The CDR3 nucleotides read TGTGCCAGCGGCCCGGGACAGGGATTTGACCAAGAGACCCAGTACTTC.

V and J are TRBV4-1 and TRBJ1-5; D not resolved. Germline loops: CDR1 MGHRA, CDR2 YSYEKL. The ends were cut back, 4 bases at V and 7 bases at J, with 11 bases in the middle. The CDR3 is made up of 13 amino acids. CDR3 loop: CASSLAVRQPQHF. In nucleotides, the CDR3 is TGCGCCAGCAGCCTCGCGGTTCGGCAGCCCCAGCATTTT.

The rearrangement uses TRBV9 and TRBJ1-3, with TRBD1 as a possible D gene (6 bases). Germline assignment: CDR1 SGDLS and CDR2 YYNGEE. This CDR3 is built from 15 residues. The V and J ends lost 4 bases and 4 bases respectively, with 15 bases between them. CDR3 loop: CASSFQSQGGNTIYF. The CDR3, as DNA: TGTGCCAGCAGCTTCCAAAGCCAGGGGGGAAACACCATATATTTT.

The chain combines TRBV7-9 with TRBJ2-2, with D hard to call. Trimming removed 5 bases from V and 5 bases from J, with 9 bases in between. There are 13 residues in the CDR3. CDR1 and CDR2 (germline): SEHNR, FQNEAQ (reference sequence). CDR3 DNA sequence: TGTGCCAGCAGCCGAACGCAGACCGGGGAGCTGTTTTTT. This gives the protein CASSRTQTGELFF.

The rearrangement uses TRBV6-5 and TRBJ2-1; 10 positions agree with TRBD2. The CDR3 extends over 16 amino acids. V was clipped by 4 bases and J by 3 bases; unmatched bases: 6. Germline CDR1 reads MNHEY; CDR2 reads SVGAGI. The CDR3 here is CASSSKTSGYYNEQFF. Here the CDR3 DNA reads TGTGCCAGCAGTTCCAAGACTAGCGGGTACTACAATGAGCAGTTCTTC.

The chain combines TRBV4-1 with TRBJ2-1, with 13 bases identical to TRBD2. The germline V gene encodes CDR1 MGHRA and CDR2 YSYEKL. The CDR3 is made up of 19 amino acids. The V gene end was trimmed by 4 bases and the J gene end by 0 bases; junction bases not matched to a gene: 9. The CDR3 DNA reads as TGCGCCAGCAGCCTCCGGACTAGCGGGAGAGGGAGCTCCTACAATGAGCAGTTCTTC. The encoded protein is CASSLRTSGRGSSYNEQFF.

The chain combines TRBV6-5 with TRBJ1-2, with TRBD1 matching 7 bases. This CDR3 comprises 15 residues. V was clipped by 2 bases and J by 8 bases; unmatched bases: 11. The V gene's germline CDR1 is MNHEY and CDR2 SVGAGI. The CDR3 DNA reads TGTGCCAGCAGTTACGGGACAGCTGGTCTCCGGGGCTACACCTTC. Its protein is CASSYGTAGLRGYTF.

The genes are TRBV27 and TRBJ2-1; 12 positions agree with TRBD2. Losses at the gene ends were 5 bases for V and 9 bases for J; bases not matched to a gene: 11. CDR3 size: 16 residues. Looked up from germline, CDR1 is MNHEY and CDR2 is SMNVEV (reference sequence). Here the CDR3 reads CASSAGRLAGVIEQFF. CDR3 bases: TGTGCCAGCAGTGCAGGGAGACTAGCGGGAGTAATTGAGCAGTTCTTC.

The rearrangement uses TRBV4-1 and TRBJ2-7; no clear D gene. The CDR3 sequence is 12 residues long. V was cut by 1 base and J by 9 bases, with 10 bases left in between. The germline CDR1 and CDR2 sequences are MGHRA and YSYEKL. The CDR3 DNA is TGCGCCAGCAGCCAAGTCGGTTATGGGCAGTACTTC. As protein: CASSQVGYGQYF.

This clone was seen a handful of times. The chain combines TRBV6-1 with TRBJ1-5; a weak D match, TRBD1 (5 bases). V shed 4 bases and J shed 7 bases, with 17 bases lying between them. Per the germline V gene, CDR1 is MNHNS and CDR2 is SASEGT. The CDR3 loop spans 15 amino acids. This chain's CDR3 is CASSVGAGGNQPQHF. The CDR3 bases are TGTGCCAGCAGTGTTGGGGCGGGGGGAAACCAGCCCCAGCATTTT.

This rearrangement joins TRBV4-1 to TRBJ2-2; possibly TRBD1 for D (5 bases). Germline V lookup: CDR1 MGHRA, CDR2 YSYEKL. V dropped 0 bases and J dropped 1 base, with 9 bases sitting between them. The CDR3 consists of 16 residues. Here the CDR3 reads CASSQEGRRNTGELFF. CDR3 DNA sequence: TGCGCCAGCAGCCAAGAGGGGCGGAGGAACACCGGGGAGCTGTTTTTT.

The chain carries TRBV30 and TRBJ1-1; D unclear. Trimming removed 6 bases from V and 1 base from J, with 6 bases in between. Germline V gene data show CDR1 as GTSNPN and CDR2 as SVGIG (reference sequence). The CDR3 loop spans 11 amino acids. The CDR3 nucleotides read TGTGCCTGCCGGAGGAACACTGAAGCTTTCTTT. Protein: CACRRNTEAFF. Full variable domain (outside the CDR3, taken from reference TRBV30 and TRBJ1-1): SQTIHQWPATLVQPVGSPLSLECTVEGTSNPNLYWYRQAAGRGLQLLFYSVGIGQISSEVPQNLSASRPQDRQFILSSKKLLLSDSGFYLCACRRNTEAFFGQGTRLTVV.

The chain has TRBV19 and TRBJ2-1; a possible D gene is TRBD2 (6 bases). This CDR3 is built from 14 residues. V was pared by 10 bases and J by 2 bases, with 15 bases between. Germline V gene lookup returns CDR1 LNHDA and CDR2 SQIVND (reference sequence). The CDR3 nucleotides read TGTGCCACCGAGATTAGCGGAACCTACAATGAGCAGTTCTTC. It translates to CATEISGTYNEQFF.

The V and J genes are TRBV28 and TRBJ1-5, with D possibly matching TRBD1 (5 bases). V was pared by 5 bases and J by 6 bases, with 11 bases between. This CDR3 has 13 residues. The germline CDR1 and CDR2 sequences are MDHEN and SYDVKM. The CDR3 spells CASSGTFGQPQHF. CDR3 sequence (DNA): TGTGCCAGCAGTGGGACTTTCGGTCAGCCCCAGCATTTT.

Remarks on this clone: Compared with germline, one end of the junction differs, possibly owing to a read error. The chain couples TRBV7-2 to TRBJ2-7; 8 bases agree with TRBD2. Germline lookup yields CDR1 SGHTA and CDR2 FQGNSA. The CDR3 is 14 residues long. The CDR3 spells CASSPSGSVYERYF. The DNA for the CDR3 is TGTGCCAGCAGCCCGAGCGGGAGCGTTTACGAGCGGTACTTC. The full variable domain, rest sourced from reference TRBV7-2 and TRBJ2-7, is GAGVSQSPSNKVTEKGKDVELRCDPISGHTALYWYRQSLGQGLEFLIYFQGNSAPDKSGLPSDRFSAERTGGSVSTLTIQRTQQEDSAVYLCASSPSGSVYERYFGPGTRLTVT.

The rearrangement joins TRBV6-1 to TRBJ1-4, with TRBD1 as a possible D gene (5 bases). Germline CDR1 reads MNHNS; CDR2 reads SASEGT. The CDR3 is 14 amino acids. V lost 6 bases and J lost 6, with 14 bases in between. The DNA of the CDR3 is TGTGCCAGCAGGCTAGGGGCGGAGCATGAAAAACTGTTTTTT. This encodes CASRLGAEHEKLFF.

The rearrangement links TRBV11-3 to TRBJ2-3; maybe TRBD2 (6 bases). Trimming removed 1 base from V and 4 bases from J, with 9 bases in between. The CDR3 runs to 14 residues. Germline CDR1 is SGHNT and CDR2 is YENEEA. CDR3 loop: CASSLGRDADTQYF. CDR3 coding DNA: TGTGCCAGCAGCTTAGGGAGGGACGCAGATACGCAGTATTTT. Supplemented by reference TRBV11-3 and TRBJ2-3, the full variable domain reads EAGVVQSPRYKIIEKKQPVAFWCNPISGHNTLYWYLQNLGQGPELLIRYENEEAVDDSQLPKDRFSAERLKGVDSTLKIQPAELGDSAVYLCASSLGRDADTQYFGPGTRLTVL.

The CDR3 spells CASSIRLWVGQGTGELFF. The CDR3 DNA is TGTGCCAGTAGTATAAGGTTATGGGTCGGGCAGGGCACCGGGGAGCTGTTTTTT. J is TRBJ2-2 and V is TRBV19; D perhaps matches TRBD1 (5 bases). Per the germline V gene, CDR1 is LNHDA and CDR2 is SQIVND (reference sequence). The CDR3 covers 18 residues. Trimming left V 2 bases short and J 4 bases short, with 20 bases between.

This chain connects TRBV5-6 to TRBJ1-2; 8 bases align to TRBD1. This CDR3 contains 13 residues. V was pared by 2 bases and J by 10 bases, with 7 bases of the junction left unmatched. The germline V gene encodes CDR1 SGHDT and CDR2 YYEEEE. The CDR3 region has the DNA TGTGCCAGCAGCTTTTACAGGGGGGGTTACTACACCTTC. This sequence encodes CASSFYRGGYYTF.

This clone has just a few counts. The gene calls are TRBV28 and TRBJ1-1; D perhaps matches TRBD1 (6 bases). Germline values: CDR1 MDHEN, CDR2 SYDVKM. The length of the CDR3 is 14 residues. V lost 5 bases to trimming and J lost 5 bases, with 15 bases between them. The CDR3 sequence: CASSITQGGTEAFF. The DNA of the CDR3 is TGTGCCAGCAGTATCACACAGGGAGGGACTGAAGCTTTCTTT.

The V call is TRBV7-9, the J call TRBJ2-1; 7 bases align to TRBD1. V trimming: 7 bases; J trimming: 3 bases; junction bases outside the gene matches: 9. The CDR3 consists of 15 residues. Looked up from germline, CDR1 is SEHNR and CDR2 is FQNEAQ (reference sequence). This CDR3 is CASTINGDSYNEQFF. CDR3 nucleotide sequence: TGTGCCAGCACCATTAATGGGGACAGCTACAATGAGCAGTTCTTC.

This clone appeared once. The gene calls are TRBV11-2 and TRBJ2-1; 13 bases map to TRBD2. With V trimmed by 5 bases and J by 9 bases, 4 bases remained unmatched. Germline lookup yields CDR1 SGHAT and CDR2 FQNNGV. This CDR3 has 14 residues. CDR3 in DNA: TGTGCCAGCAGCCAGACTAGCGGGAGGTTTGAGCAGTTCTTC. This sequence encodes CASSQTSGRFEQFF.

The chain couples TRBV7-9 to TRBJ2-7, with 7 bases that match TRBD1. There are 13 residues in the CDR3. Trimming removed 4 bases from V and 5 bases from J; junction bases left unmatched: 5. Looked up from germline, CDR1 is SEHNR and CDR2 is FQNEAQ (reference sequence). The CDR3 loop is CASSSRDRDEQYF. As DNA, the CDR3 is TGTGCCAGCAGCTCCCGGGACAGAGACGAGCAGTACTTC.

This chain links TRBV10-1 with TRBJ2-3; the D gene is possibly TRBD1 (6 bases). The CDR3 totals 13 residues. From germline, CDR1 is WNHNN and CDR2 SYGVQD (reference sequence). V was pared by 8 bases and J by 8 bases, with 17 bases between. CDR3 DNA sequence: TGCGCCAGCTCGACAGGCTTCGTAGGTACGCAGTATTTT. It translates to CASSTGFVGTQYF.

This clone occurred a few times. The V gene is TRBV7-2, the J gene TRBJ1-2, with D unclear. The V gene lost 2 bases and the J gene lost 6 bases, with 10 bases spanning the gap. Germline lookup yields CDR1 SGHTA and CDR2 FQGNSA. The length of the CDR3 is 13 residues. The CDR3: CASSLWGGHGYTF. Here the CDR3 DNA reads TGTGCCAGCAGCTTATGGGGAGGGCATGGCTACACCTTC. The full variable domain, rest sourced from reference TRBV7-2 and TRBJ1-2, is GAGVSQSPSNKVTEKGKDVELRCDPISGHTALYWYRQSLGQGLEFLIYFQGNSAPDKSGLPSDRFSAERTGGSVSTLTIQRTQQEDSAVYLCASSLWGGHGYTFGSGTRLTVV.

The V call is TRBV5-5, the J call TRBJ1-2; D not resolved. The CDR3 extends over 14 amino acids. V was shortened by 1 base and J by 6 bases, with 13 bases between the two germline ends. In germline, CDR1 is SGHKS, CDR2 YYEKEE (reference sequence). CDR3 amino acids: CASSLHGGEDGYTF. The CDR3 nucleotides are TGTGCCAGCAGCTTGCATGGCGGGGAAGATGGCTACACCTTC.

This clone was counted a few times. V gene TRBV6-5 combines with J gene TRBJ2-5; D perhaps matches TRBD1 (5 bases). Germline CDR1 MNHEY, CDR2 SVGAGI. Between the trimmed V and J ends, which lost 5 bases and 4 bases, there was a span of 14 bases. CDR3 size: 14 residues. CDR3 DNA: TGTGCCAGCAGTCTTAAGACAGAAGGAGAGACCCAGTACTTC. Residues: CASSLKTEGETQYF.

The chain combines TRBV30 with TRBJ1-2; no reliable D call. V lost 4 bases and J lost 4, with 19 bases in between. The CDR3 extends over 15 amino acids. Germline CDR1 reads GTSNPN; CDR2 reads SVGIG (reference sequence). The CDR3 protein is CAWTGWQQNFYGYTF. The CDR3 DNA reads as TGTGCCTGGACAGGTTGGCAGCAAAACTTCTATGGCTACACCTTC. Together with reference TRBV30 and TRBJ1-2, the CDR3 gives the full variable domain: SQTIHQWPATLVQPVGSPLSLECTVEGTSNPNLYWYRQAAGRGLQLLFYSVGIGQISSEVPQNLSASRPQDRQFILSSKKLLLSDSGFYLCAWTGWQQNFYGYTFGSGTRLTVV.

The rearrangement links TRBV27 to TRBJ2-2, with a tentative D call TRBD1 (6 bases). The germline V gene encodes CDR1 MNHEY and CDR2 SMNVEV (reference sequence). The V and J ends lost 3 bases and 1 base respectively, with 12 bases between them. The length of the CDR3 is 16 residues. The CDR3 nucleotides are TGTGCCAGCAGTTTCACCCCGACAGGGAACACCGGGGAGCTGTTTTTT. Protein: CASSFTPTGNTGELFF.